This T cell receptor (beta chain) stems from a study of metastatic and nonmetastatic thyroid tumors. This clone was picked up many times. There were no patients who had received any treatment before thyroid surgery. The germline CDR1 and CDR2 sequences are SNHLY and FYNNEI. Trimming took off 8 bases at V and 6 bases at J, with 23 bases between the two ends. CDR3 length: 16 amino acids. TCRdb re-analyzed the PCR reads through MiXCR. The table lists over 45,000 clones, 22% of them singletons. This TCR was recovered from a male donor with papillary thyroid cancer or a benign thyroid nodule (not recorded which). Some clones in this sample may be carry-over from other donors' samples. The J gene is TRBJ1-5, the V gene TRBV2, with D possibly being TRBD1 (6 bases). The specimen sequenced was blood. Written as DNA, the CDR3 is TGTGCCAGCCATCCCACAAGGGGGGGGGCAGGTCAGCCCCAGCATTTT. It is translated as CASHPTRGGAGQPQHF.